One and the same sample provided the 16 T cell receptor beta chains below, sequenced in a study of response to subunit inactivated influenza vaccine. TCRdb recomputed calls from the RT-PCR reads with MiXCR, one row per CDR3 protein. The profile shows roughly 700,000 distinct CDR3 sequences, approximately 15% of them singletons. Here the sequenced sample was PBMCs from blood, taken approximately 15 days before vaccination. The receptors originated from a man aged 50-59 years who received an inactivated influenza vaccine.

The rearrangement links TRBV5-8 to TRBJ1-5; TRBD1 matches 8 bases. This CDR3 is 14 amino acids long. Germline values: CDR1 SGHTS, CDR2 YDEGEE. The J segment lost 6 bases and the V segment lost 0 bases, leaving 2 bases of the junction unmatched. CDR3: CASSLVQGAQPQHF. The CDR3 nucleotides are TGTGCCAGCAGCTTGGTCCAGGGGGCTCAGCCCCAGCATTTT. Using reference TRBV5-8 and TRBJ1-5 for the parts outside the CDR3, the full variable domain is EAGVTQSPTHLIKTRGQQATLRCSPISGHTSVYWYQQALGLGLQFLLWYDEGEERNRGNFPPRFSGRQFPNYSSELNVNALELEDSALYLCASSLVQGAQPQHFGDGTRLSIL.

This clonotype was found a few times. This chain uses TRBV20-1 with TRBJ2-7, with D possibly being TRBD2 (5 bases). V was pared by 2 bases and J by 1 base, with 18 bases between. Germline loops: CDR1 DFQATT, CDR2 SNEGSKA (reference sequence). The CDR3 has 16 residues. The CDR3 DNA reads TGCAGTGCTAGACGCGACCCACTAGTCGTATCCTACGAGCAGTACTTC. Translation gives CSARRDPLVVSYEQYF.

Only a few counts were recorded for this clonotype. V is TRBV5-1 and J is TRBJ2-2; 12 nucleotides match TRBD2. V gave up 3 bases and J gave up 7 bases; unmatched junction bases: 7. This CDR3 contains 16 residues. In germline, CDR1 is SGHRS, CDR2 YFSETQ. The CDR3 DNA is TGCGCCAGCAGCTCTCGACTAGCGGGGGACCGCGGGGAGCTGTTTTTT. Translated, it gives CASSSRLAGDRGELFF.

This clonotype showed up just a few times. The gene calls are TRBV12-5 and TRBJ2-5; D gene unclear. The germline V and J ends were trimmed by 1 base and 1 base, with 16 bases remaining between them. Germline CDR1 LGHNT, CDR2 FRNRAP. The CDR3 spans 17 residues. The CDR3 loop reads CASGLGADARFQETQYF. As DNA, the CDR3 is TGTGCTAGTGGTTTGGGGGCCGACGCCCGTTTCCAAGAGACCCAGTACTTC.

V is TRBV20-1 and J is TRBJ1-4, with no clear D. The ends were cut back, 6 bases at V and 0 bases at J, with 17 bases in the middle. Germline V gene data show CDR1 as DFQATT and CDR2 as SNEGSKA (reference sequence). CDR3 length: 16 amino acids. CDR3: CSAPVWTAATNEKLFF. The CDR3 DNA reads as TGCAGTGCCCCAGTCTGGACTGCCGCAACTAATGAAAAACTGTTTTTT.

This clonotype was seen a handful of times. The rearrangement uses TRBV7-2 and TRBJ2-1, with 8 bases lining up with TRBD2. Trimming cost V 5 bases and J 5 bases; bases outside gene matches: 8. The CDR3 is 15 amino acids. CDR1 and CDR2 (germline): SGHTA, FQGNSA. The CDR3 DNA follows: TGTGCCAGCAGCCGCGGGGGGCTACAAAACAATGAGCAGTTCTTC. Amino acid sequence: CASSRGGLQNNEQFF.

The CDR3 region has the DNA TGCGCCAGTACAACCCAAGAGACCCAGTACTTC. Translated: CASTTQETQYF. The gene calls are TRBV5-1 and TRBJ2-5; D unclear. The CDR3 totals 11 residues. Germline V CDR1 and CDR2: SGHRS, YFSETQ. With 8 bases removed from V and 1 base from J, the gap between germline ends came to 6 bases.

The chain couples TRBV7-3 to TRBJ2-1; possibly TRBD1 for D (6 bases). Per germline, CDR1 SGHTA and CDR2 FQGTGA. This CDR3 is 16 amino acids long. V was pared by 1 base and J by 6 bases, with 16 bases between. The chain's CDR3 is CASSLNPGQLGNEQFF. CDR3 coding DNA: TGTGCCAGCAGCTTAAACCCGGGACAACTAGGCAATGAGCAGTTCTTC. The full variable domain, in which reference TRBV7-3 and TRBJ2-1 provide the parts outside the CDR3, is GAGVSQTPSNKVTEKGKYVELRCDPISGHTALYWYRQSLGQGPEFLIYFQGTGAADDSGLPNDRFFAVRPEGSVSTLKIQRTERGDSAVYLCASSLNPGQLGNEQFFGPGTRLTVL.

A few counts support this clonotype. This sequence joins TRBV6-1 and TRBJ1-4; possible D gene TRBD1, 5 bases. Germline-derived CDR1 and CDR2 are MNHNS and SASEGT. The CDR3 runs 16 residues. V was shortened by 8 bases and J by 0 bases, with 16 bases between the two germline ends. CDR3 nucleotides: TGTGCCAGCTCGGACAAGCTAACTTCAACTAATGAAAAACTGTTTTTT. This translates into CASSDKLTSTNEKLFF.

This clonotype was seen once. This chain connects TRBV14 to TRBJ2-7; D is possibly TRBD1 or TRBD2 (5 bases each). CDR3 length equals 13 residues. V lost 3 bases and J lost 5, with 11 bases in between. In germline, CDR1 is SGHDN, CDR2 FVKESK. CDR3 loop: CASSQLWDHEQYF. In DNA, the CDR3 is TGTGCCAGCAGCCAGCTATGGGACCACGAGCAGTACTTC.

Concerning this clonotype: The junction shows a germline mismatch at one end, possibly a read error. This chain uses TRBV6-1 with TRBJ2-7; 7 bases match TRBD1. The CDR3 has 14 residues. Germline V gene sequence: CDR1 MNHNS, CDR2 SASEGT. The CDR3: CASNEGGNGYEQYF. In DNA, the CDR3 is TGTGCCAGCAATGAAGGGGGCAATGGTTACGAGCAGTACTTC.

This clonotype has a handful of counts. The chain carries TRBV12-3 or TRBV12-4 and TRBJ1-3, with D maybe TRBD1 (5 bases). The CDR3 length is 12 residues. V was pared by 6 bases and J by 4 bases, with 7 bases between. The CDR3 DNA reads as TGTGCCAGCAGATACAGGGGAAACACCATATATTTT. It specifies CASRYRGNTIYF.

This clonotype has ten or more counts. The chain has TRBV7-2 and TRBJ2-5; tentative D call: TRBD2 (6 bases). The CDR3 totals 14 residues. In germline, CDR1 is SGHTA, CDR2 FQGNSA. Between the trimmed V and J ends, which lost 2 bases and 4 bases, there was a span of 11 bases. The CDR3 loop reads CASSLTGEVETQYF. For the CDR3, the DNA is TGTGCCAGCAGCTTAACGGGAGAGGTAGAGACCCAGTACTTC.

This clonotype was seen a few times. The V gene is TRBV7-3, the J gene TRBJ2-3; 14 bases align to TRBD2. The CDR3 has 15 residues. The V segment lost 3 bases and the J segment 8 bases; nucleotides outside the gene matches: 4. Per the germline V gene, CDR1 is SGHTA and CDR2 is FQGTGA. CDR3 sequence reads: CASSLGLAGDGTQYF. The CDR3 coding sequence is TGTGCCAGCAGCTTGGGACTAGCGGGAGATGGTACGCAGTATTTT.

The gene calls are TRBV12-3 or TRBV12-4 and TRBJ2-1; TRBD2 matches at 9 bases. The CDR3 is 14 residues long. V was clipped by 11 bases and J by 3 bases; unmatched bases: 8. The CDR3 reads CACSTSGYYNEQFF. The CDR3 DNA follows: TGTGCCTGCTCGACTAGCGGATACTACAATGAGCAGTTCTTC.

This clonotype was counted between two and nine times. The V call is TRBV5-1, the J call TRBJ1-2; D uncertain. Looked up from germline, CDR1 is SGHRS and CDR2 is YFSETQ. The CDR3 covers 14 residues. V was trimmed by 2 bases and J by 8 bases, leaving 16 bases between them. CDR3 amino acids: CASSLVGRGTGYTF. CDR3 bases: TGCGCCAGCAGCTTAGTTGGGCGTGGAACCGGCTACACCTTC.